The sequence of this T cell receptor (beta chain) was determined in a study of blood T cell repertoires in COVID-19. Study at large: The origin of the acute and convalescent COVID-19 samples was the United States, Italy and Spain. Nucleic acid was either cDNA or gDNA, and it came from T cells, B-cell-depleted T cells, or PBMCs.

Original analysis: Counts of nucleated cells, estimated from reference gene primer amplification, were obtained. Assay: immunoSEQ multiplex PCR; the TCRdb copy retains only in-frame clones and omits some. V and J calls and clone size are copied from that table; D and trimming were computed from the DNA. Of 200,000 to 300,000 clones listed, 80% to 90% were seen once; the top ten hold 4.2%. Germline loops: CDR1 KGHSH, CDR2 LQKENI. This CDR3 comprises 17 residues. The V end lost 2 bases, the J end lost 9 bases, and 22 bases lay between the germline ends. The V and J genes are TRBV18 and TRBJ1-4, with D perhaps matching TRBD1 (5 bases). The clonotype originates from a man aged 60-69 years with acute or convalescent COVID-19. The material sequenced was peripheral blood. The CDR3 here is CASSPSGVRFIMKKLFF. As DNA, the CDR3 is TGTGCCAGCTCACCATCGGGGGTCAGATTCATAATGAAAAAACTGTTTTTT.